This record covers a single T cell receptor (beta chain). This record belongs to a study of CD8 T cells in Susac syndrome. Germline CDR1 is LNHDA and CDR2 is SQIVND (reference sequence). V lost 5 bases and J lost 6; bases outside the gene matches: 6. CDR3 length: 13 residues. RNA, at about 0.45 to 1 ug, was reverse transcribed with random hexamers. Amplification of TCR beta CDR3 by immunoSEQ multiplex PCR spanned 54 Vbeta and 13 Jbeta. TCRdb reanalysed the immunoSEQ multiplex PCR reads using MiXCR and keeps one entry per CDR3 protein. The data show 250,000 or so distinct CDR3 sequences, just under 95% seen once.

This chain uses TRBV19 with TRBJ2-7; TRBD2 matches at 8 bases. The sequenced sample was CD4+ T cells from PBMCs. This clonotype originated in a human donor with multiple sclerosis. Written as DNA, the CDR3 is TGTGCCAGTAGTTGGGGACTAGGGTCCGAGCAGTACGTC. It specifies CASSWGLGSEQYV.